This T cell receptor (beta chain) was sequenced during a study of blood T cell repertoires in COVID-19. Whole-study context: The study drew acute and convalescent COVID-19 samples from the United States, Italy and Spain. PBMCs, B-cell-depleted T cells, or T cells provided the cDNA or gDNA that made up the material.

The CDR3 totals 16 residues. Trimming left V 1 base short and J 1 base short, with 12 bases between. Germline V lookup: CDR1 SGHDT, CDR2 YYEEEE. In the authors' workflow: Reference gene primer amplification gave nucleated cell count estimates. The assay was immunoSEQ multiplex PCR, and TCRdb's table has in-frame clones only and misses some. Clone size and V and J calls were adopted from that table, with D and trimming inferred from the DNA. In the table there are around 250,000 clones, roughly 80% of which are singletons. The sequence came from a woman aged 18-29 years with acute or convalescent COVID-19. This chain uses TRBV5-6 with TRBJ1-3; no firm D call. Sequencing was performed on peripheral blood. CDR3 sequence (DNA): TGTGCCAGCAGCTTGACCCTCACTTCTTCTGGAAACACCATATATTTT. Protein: CASSLTLTSSGNTIYF. The entire variable domain, with the rest obtained from reference TRBV5-6 and TRBJ1-3, is as follows: DAGVTQSPTHLIKTRGQQVTLRCSPKSGHDTVSWYQQALGQGPQFIFQYYEEEERQRGNFPDRFSGHQFPNYSSELNVNALLLGDSALYLCASSLTLTSSGNTIYFGEGSWLTVV.